This TCR beta chain was found in a study of regulatory T cells in long-lasting Graves disease. The CDR3 contains 15 residues. V was cut by 6 bases and J by 0 bases, with 12 bases left in between. Arm-PCR of CDR3 regions and iRepertoire HTBI primers were the basis on which TCR beta libraries were built. TCRdb fed the multiplex PCR reads into MiXCR, producing one record per CDR3 protein. The repertoire holds under 450,000 distinct CDR3 sequences, about a sixth seen once, with 20% to 25% in the top ten. Time point noted: newly diagnosed GD, antithyroid drugs for less than 3 months. Construction of the TCR library relied on RNA isolated from PBMCs. The same data also went into a second study, on T cells in Graves' hyperthyroidism and ophthalmopathy. That source reports: Not enrolled were patients with uncontrolled infection, other autoimmune disease, pregnancy or lactation.

This chain joins TRBV12-3 or TRBV12-4 and TRBJ1-5; D not resolved. The input for sequencing was peripheral blood mononuclear cells (PBMCs), taken at new diagnosis, from a patient treated with antithyroid drugs. This receptor was taken from a woman aged 18-30 years with Graves disease. This CDR3 is CASRPDIISNQPQHF. The CDR3 coding sequence is TGTGCCAGCAGACCCGACATTATTAGCAATCAGCCCCAGCATTTT.